This TCR beta chain stems from a study of T-cell reconstitution after alpha-beta-depleted transplantation in children. This clonotype appeared many times. TCRbeta library construction was performed incorporating unique molecular identifiers. TCRdb reprocessed the PCR reads with MiXCR, giving one entry per CDR3 protein. The sample shows roughly 220,000 distinct CDR3 sequences, 12% of them seen only once. This clonotype was obtained from a human donor who donated a stem cell graft to a child with acute lymphoblastic leukemia. The sequencing here drew on PBMCs from the stem cell graft donor, taken from the stem cell graft.

The CDR3: CASSPLTPFSGANVLTF. In DNA form, the CDR3 reads TGTGCCAGCAGTCCGCTGACTCCCTTCTCTGGGGCCAACGTCCTGACTTTC. The chain links TRBV28 to TRBJ2-6; D remains unclear. Trimming pared 5 bases from V and 0 bases from J, leaving 14 bases between. CDR1 is MDHEN, CDR2 SYDVKM, per germline. This CDR3 comprises 17 residues.